A selection of T cell receptor beta chains follows, all from one sample in a study of T cell responses to AZD1222 COVID-19 vaccine. Some clones are missing from TCRdb's copy, which holds only in-frame ones; the method was immunoSEQ multiplex PCR. This sample has 120,000 or so clones; about 89% occur once, and the top ten carry approximately 12%. The material was peripheral blood, obtained on day 0 of MenACWY control vaccination. Source of these receptors: an adult in good health. Each CDR3 is given with its conserved first and last residue. A D gene is named only where the DNA matches it firmly. Size values are once, few and many counts, or a class for expanded clones, and some rows have none.

. TRBJ1-2 . TRBV30 TGTGCCTGGGGGCAGTCTAACTATGGCTACACCTTC CAWGQSNYGYTF
. TRBJ2-1 . TRBV20-1 TGCAGTGCACCTTACAGGGCTGAGCAGTTCTTC CSAPYRAEQFF
TRBD2 TRBJ2-3 . TRBV10-2 TGCGCCAGCAGCAAGGGTCATCCCTCTAGCGGGAGTAGCGATACGCAGTATTTT CASSKGHPSSGSSDTQYF
. TRBJ1-2 . TRBV6-5 TGTGCCAGCAGTTTTCTGGGGGCCCGCTACACCTTC CASSFLGARYTF
TRBD2 TRBJ2-3 . TRBV7-6 TGTGCCAGCAGCTTAGAGGGGACTAGCGGGAGAGTAAATACGCAGTATTTT CASSLEGTSGRVNTQYF
. TRBJ2-7 . TRBV6-5 TGTGCCAGCAGTTCGTTTGGGTGGCTCTACGAGCAGTACTTC CASSSFGWLYEQYF
TRBD2 TRBJ2-3 . TRBV24-1 TGTGCCACCGGGAGGGACTACGATACGCAGTATTTT CATGRDYDTQYF
. TRBJ2-3 . TRBV5-1 TGCGCCAGCAGCCTCGCCGGACAATCCACAGATACGCAGTATTTT CASSLAGQSTDTQYF
. TRBJ2-1 . TRBV4-2 TGTGCCAGCAGCCAAGTAACGGGGAGTGTGGGTGAGCAGTTCTTC CASSQVTGSVGEQFF
. TRBJ1-2 . TRBV5-1 TGCGCCAGCAGCTTGGACCCAAATGGAGATGGCTACACCTTC CASSLDPNGDGYTF
. TRBJ1-1 . TRBV28 TGTGCCAGCAGAACAAACAGCGGGGCAGGGAGCACTGAAGCTTTCTTT CASRTNSGAGSTEAFF
. TRBJ1-2 . TRBV7-9 TGTGCCAGCAGCCCGTACGAGGGGTGGGGCTACACCTTC CASSPYEGWGYTF
. TRBJ2-1 . TRBV10-1 TGCGCCAGCAGTGAGTCGGTAGGAGATGAGCAGTTCTTC CASSESVGDEQFF
TRBD1 TRBJ1-2 once TRBV6-6 TGTGCCAGCAGTTACTCGGGACAGGGCTATGGCTACACCTTC CASSYSGQGYGYTF
. TRBJ2-7 . TRBV30 TGTGCCTGGAGTGGGACCTTCGTCAGCTACGAGCAGTACTTC CAWSGTFVSYEQYF
. TRBJ1-5 . TRBV12-3/TRBV12-4 TGTGCCAGCTCTGAACGAGAGGCTCAGCCCCAGCATTTT CASSEREAQPQHF